This entry lists 28 T cell receptor beta chains sequenced from one sample in a study of patients and donors after allogeneic stem cell transplantation. MiXCR was run by TCRdb on the RT-PCR reads, yielding one entry per CDR3 protein. The sample lists 900,000 to 1,000,000 distinct CDR3 sequences, approximately 18% seen once, with roughly 6.4% in the top ten. The sequencing input was blood, either unsorted or a sorted T cell fraction (not recorded which). Source of these receptors: a human donor who was either an allogeneic HSCT recipient or a stem cell or donor lymphocyte infusion donor (not recorded which). It is not recorded whose cells these are; they may come from a transplant donor.

The CDR3 loop is CASSRRGRGNSNTEAFF. The CDR3 region has the DNA TGCGCCAGCAGTCGCAGGGGGCGAGGGAATTCCAACACTGAAGCTTTCTTT. The gene calls are TRBV10-2 and TRBJ1-1; TRBD1 matches 8 bases. Germline V lookup: CDR1 WSHSY, CDR2 SAAADI. With V trimmed by 5 bases and J by 2 bases, 13 bases remained unmatched. The CDR3 extends over 17 amino acids.

This clonotype was counted a few times. This sequence joins TRBV27 and TRBJ2-7; TRBD1 matches at 9 bases. V shed 6 bases, J shed 4 bases, and the junction held 7 bases outside the gene matches. The germline V gene has CDR1 MNHEY and CDR2 SMNVEV (reference sequence). The CDR3 covers 14 residues. The CDR3 DNA sequence: TGTGCCAGCAGCCTACAGGGGGCGAGGTACGAGCAGTACTTC. It is translated as CASSLQGARYEQYF.

This clonotype was counted only a few times. One junction end disagrees with the germline gene, perhaps due to a read error. The chain links TRBV7-3 to TRBJ1-1, with D perhaps matching TRBD1 (6 bases). The CDR3 spans 13 residues. Germline V lookup: CDR1 SGHTA, CDR2 FQGTGA. CDR3 sequence: CASSPDRLTAAFF. The DNA for the CDR3 is TGTGCCAGCAGCCCAGACAGGCTAACTGCAGCTTTCTTT.

This clonotype was counted many times. The J gene is TRBJ2-1, the V gene TRBV29-1; D assignment may be TRBD1 or TRBD2 (5 bases each). Germline CDR1 reads SQVTM; CDR2 reads ANQGSEA. CDR3 length: 11 residues. Trimming left V 4 bases short and J 9 bases short, with 10 bases between. The CDR3 region has the DNA TGCAGCGTTGTGGGGGAAGGTGAGCAGTTCTTC. This sequence encodes CSVVGEGEQFF.

A few counts support this clonotype. The chain is built from TRBV27 and TRBJ1-2; 10 bases align to TRBD1. V lost 5 bases to trimming and J lost 8 bases; unmatched junction nucleotides: 11. From germline, CDR1 is MNHEY and CDR2 SMNVEV (reference sequence). The CDR3 has 15 amino acids. The DNA for the CDR3 is TGTGCCAGCAGTCTAATAACCGGGACAGGGGACGGCTACACCTTC. Translating it yields CASSLITGTGDGYTF.

J is TRBJ1-1 and V is TRBV20-1; TRBD1 matches at 7 bases. The germline CDR1 and CDR2 sequences are DFQATT and SNEGSKA (reference sequence). With V trimmed by 1 base and J by 5 bases, 13 bases remained unmatched. The length of the CDR3 is 16 residues. In DNA, the CDR3 is TGCAGTGCTAGAGCCCTAACAGGGGAGGAATGGACTGAAGCTTTCTTT. Its translation is CSARALTGEEWTEAFF.

This chain uses TRBV20-1 with TRBJ2-7, with D tentatively TRBD1 (6 bases). V was shortened by 6 bases and J by 6 bases, with 12 bases between the two germline ends. Germline V CDR1 and CDR2: DFQATT, SNEGSKA (reference sequence). This CDR3 is 11 amino acids long. The CDR3 protein is CSASRGGEQYF. The CDR3 bases are TGCAGTGCATCTAGAGGGGGCGAGCAGTACTTC.

A few counts support this clonotype. The chain couples TRBV29-1 to TRBJ2-1; TRBD2 matches 9 bases. V dropped 4 bases and J dropped 4; count of bases not matched to a gene: 5. The germline V gene has CDR1 SQVTM and CDR2 ANQGSEA. CDR3 length: 14 amino acids. This CDR3 is CSVVFTSGYNEQFF. For the CDR3, the DNA is TGCAGCGTTGTATTTACTAGCGGGTACAATGAGCAGTTCTTC.

On this clonotype itself: One end of the junction fails to match germline, which may point to a read error. The chain couples TRBV7-7 to TRBJ2-1, with D possibly being TRBD2 (5 bases). Germline loops: CDR1 SSHAT, CDR2 FNYEAQ (reference sequence). CDR3 length: 15 amino acids. The CDR3 region is CASSLALKGYNEQFF. The CDR3 DNA follows: TGTGCTAGCAGCTTAGCGCTAAAGGGTTACAATGAGCAGTTCTTC.

The gene calls are TRBV5-6 and TRBJ2-3; D is possibly TRBD1 (6 bases). V shed 1 base and J shed 4 bases, with 13 bases lying between them. CDR1 is SGHDT, CDR2 YYEEEE, per germline. The CDR3 runs to 15 residues. The CDR3 DNA reads as TGTGCCAGCAGCTTGACAGGGCTTCGGCCAGATACGCAGTATTTT. It translates to CASSLTGLRPDTQYF. Filled out from reference TRBV5-6 and TRBJ2-3, the complete variable domain reads DAGVTQSPTHLIKTRGQQVTLRCSPKSGHDTVSWYQQALGQGPQFIFQYYEEEERQRGNFPDRFSGHQFPNYSSELNVNALLLGDSALYLCASSLTGLRPDTQYFGPGTRLTVL.

This sequence joins TRBV27 and TRBJ2-7; D is perhaps TRBD2 (5 bases). This CDR3 region has 14 residues. CDR1 is MNHEY, CDR2 SMNVEV, per germline (reference sequence). Trimming took off 3 bases at V and 7 bases at J, with 16 bases between the two ends. The DNA for the CDR3 is TGTGCCAGCAGTTTTCAGGACTCAACTACGGAGCAGTACTTC. The encoded protein is CASSFQDSTTEQYF.

The genes are TRBV6-5 and TRBJ2-7, with D unclear. Looked up from germline, CDR1 is MNHEY and CDR2 is SVGAGI. This CDR3 has 15 residues. Trimming removed 2 bases from V and 2 bases from J, with 13 bases in between. DNA for the CDR3: TGTGCCAGCAGTTACCAGCAGGTTCGGGCCTACGAGCAGTACTTC. Residues: CASSYQQVRAYEQYF.

This chain links TRBV5-1 with TRBJ2-1; D ambiguous. The CDR3 has 14 amino acids. Germline V lookup: CDR1 SGHRS, CDR2 YFSETQ. The V and J ends lost 9 bases and 7 bases respectively, with 20 bases between them. CDR3 residues: CATSPAPTMNEQFF. The CDR3 DNA sequence: TGCGCCACCTCGCCAGCACCCACCATGAATGAGCAGTTCTTC.

This chain uses TRBV18 with TRBJ2-5; 10 bases are shared with TRBD2. Germline V gene sequence: CDR1 KGHSH, CDR2 LQKENI. This CDR3 spans 15 amino acids. The trim removed 0 bases at V and 4 bases at J, leaving 2 bases unmatched. CDR3 loop: CASSPPSSGGETQYF. The CDR3 coding sequence is TGTGCCAGCTCACCACCGTCTAGCGGGGGAGAGACCCAGTACTTC. Supplemented by reference TRBV18 and TRBJ2-5, the full variable domain reads NAGVMQNPRHLVRRRGQEARLRCSPMKGHSHVYWYRQLPEEGLKFMVYLQKENIIDESGMPKERFSAEFPKEGPSILRIQQVVRGDSAAYFCASSPPSSGGETQYFGPGTRLLVL.

This clonotype was recorded a few times. The CDR3 region has the DNA TGCGCCAGCAGCCAAAGAGGCGGGACAGGGCGCGGCTACACCTTC. It specifies CASSQRGGTGRGYTF. V gene TRBV4-3 combines with J gene TRBJ1-2; 9 nucleotides line up with TRBD1. Looked up from germline, CDR1 is LGHNA and CDR2 is YSLEER. This CDR3 contains 15 residues. J gave up 8 bases and V 2 bases, and 9 bases lay outside the gene matches.

The chain couples TRBV5-1 to TRBJ1-4, with TRBD1 matching 8 bases. The CDR3 extends over 17 amino acids. The J segment lost 3 bases and the V segment lost 0 bases, leaving 7 bases of the junction unmatched. Looked up from germline, CDR1 is SGHRS and CDR2 is YFSETQ. CDR3 DNA: TGCGCCAGCAGCTTGGCGACAGGGGCGACGGCTAATGAAAAACTGTTTTTT. Translating gives CASSLATGATANEKLFF.

V and J are TRBV5-1 and TRBJ1-1; a possible D gene is TRBD1 (5 bases). Trimming cost V 0 bases and J 0 bases, with 9 bases left between them. Germline V gives CDR1 SGHRS, CDR2 YFSETQ. The CDR3 runs 15 residues. CDR3 sequence reads: CASSLGQKLNTEAFF. The CDR3, as DNA: TGCGCCAGCAGCTTGGGACAGAAATTGAACACTGAAGCTTTCTTT.

This clonotype appeared a single time. The V and J genes are TRBV4-1 and TRBJ1-5; D call uncertain. The CDR3 totals 15 residues. Germline V gives CDR1 MGHRA, CDR2 YSYEKL. Trimming pared 0 bases from V and 3 bases from J, leaving 9 bases between. The chain's CDR3 is CASSQERADNQPQHF. CDR3 DNA sequence: TGCGCCAGCAGCCAAGAGAGGGCGGACAATCAGCCCCAGCATTTT.

This clonotype was recorded a few times. The chain links TRBV12-3 or TRBV12-4 to TRBJ2-7; no reliable D call. This CDR3 comprises 17 residues. V was clipped by 6 bases and J by 4 bases, with 25 bases between them. CDR3 protein: CASRLIRPKGQKYEQYF. The CDR3 nucleotides read TGTGCCAGCAGACTGATACGCCCCAAAGGGCAGAAATACGAGCAGTACTTC.

The V and J genes are TRBV10-2 and TRBJ2-3, with D maybe TRBD2 (6 bases). This CDR3 region has 16 residues. V dropped 0 bases and J dropped 0 bases, with 10 bases sitting between them. Germline V gene data show CDR1 as WSHSY and CDR2 as SAAADI. The CDR3, as DNA: TGCGCCAGCAGTGAGTCAGGCGGACTAAGCACAGATACGCAGTATTTT. Amino acid sequence: CASSESGGLSTDTQYF.

This clonotype was counted only a few times. V gene TRBV4-2 combines with J gene TRBJ1-1; 9 nucleotides line up with TRBD1. The germline V gene encodes CDR1 LGHNA and CDR2 YNFKEQ. J gave up 4 bases and V 0 bases, and 6 bases lay outside the gene matches. CDR3 length equals 16 residues. The CDR3 sequence is CASSQEGDRVTTEAFF. The CDR3, as DNA: TGTGCCAGCAGCCAAGAAGGGGACAGGGTGACCACTGAAGCTTTCTTT.

V and J are TRBV10-3 and TRBJ1-2; 10 nucleotides agree with TRBD1. CDR3 length: 17 residues. The V and J ends lost 8 bases and 4 bases, in that order; junction bases with no gene match: 16. CDR1 is ENHRY, CDR2 SYGVKD, per germline. CDR3 amino acids: CAIFDRGRVKETYGYTF. In nucleotides, the CDR3 is TGTGCCATCTTTGACAGGGGGCGGGTAAAGGAGACCTATGGCTACACCTTC.

The chain joins TRBV10-3 to TRBJ1-5; 12 nucleotides agree with TRBD1. This CDR3 region has 15 residues. Unmatched junction bases numbered 4, after V lost 4 bases and J lost 6 bases. Per the germline V gene, CDR1 is ENHRY and CDR2 is SYGVKD. CDR3 sequence: CAISGDRGLGQPQHF. The CDR3 DNA sequence: TGTGCCATCAGTGGGGACAGGGGGCTGGGTCAGCCCCAGCATTTT.

This clonotype was detected only a few times. The chain is built from TRBV5-5 and TRBJ2-7; no reliable D call. The CDR3 contains 12 residues. Germline CDR1 is SGHKS and CDR2 is YYEKEE (reference sequence). The V end lost 2 bases, the J end lost 4 bases, and 7 bases lay between the germline ends. The DNA for the CDR3 is TGTGCCAGCAGCTTTAACCAGTACGAGCAGTACTTC. Encoded protein: CASSFNQYEQYF. Full variable domain (outside the CDR3, taken from reference TRBV5-5 and TRBJ2-7): DAGVTQSPTHLIKTRGQQVTLRCSPISGHKSVSWYQQVLGQGPQFIFQYYEKEERGRGNFPDRFSARQFPNYSSELNVNALLLGDSALYLCASSFNQYEQYFGPGTRLTVT.

The genes are TRBV4-3 and TRBJ1-6, with 7 bases lining up with TRBD1. J lost 4 bases, V lost 6 bases, and 6 bases had no gene match. CDR3 length: 15 residues. Germline V gene data show CDR1 as LGHNA and CDR2 as YSLEER. The CDR3 DNA reads TGCGCCAGCAGAGGGGGCGAGGGATATAATTCACCCCTCCACTTT. Translating it yields CASRGGEGYNSPLHF.

This clonotype occurred many times. This chain connects TRBV29-1 to TRBJ2-3; 11 bases are a match to TRBD2. Trimming removed 1 base from V and 2 bases from J; junction bases left unmatched: 5. Germline V gene lookup returns CDR1 SQVTM and CDR2 ANQGSEA. This CDR3 contains 16 residues. CDR3 sequence: CSVEALAGGSTDTQYF. As DNA, the CDR3 is TGCAGCGTTGAAGCGCTAGCGGGGGGTTCCACAGATACGCAGTATTTT.

This clonotype was counted many times. The rearrangement uses TRBV12-3 or TRBV12-4 and TRBJ2-1; 9 nucleotides align to TRBD1. The CDR3 runs 15 residues. With 5 bases clipped from V and 4 bases from J, the junction kept 6 bases outside the gene matches. CDR3 in DNA: TGTGCCAGCAGTCAAGGACAGGGGTGGTACAATGAGCAGTTCTTC. This codes for CASSQGQGWYNEQFF.

This clonotype was detected ten times or more. J is TRBJ1-2 and V is TRBV12-3 or TRBV12-4; TRBD1 is a possible D gene (5 bases). Between the trimmed V and J ends, which lost 5 bases and 4 bases, there was a span of 11 bases. The CDR3 extends over 13 amino acids. The CDR3 loop is CASSRGPRYGYTF. Written as DNA, the CDR3 is TGTGCCAGCAGTAGGGGACCGCGCTATGGCTACACCTTC.